The 31 T cell receptor beta chains presented below share a single source sample, sequenced in a study of cytomegalovirus exposure and HLA in healthy donors. PCR amplification relied on 60 Vbeta primers (plus 13 Jbeta primers). The method was immunoSEQ multiplex PCR; TCRdb's version includes in-frame clones alone and lacks a portion of them. The table lists about 110,000 clones, roughly 69% of them singletons, with 2% to 3% in the top ten. What was sequenced was PBMCs. These TCRs come from a man between 50 and 59 years old in good health and CMV-seropositive.

This clone was counted between two and nine times. The gene calls are TRBV6-6 and TRBJ2-4; tentatively, D is TRBD1 (6 bases). CDR3 size: 14 residues. Germline V gene sequence: CDR1 MNHNY, CDR2 SVGAGI (reference sequence). V was cut by 5 bases and J by 6 bases, with 14 bases left in between. CDR3 sequence (DNA): TGTGCCAGCAGTCCAGCCACACAGGGAAACATTCAGTACTTC. Translating gives CASSPATQGNIQYF.

The V call is TRBV12-5, the J call TRBJ1-4; the match to TRBD1 covers 7 bases. With 8 bases clipped from V and 7 bases from J, the junction kept 4 bases outside the gene matches. CDR3 size: 12 residues. CDR1 and CDR2 from the germline V gene are LGHNT and FRNRAP. The CDR3, as DNA: TGTGCTAGTAAGGGGGCAGGTGAAAAACTGTTTTTT. Translation gives CASKGAGEKLFF.

This chain links TRBV10-3 with TRBJ2-7; possible D gene TRBD2, 6 bases. Trimming took off 10 bases at V and 3 bases at J, with 13 bases between the two ends. From germline, CDR1 is ENHRY and CDR2 SYGVKD. The CDR3 is made up of 12 amino acids. CDR3 DNA: TGTGCCACTAGGGACTCCCGCTACGAGCAGTACTTC. Translating gives CATRDSRYEQYF.

This clone was seen a handful of times. The chain carries TRBV19 and TRBJ2-7, with a weak D call TRBD1 (5 bases). This CDR3 comprises 13 residues. Germline CDR1 reads LNHDA; CDR2 reads SQIVND (reference sequence). The ends were cut back, 7 bases at V and 1 base at J, with 11 bases in the middle. This CDR3 reads CASKGLASYEQYF. DNA of the CDR3: TGTGCCAGTAAGGGGCTGGCGTCCTACGAGCAGTACTTC.

CDR3 amino acids: CASSLGAPTNYGYTF. CDR3 sequence (DNA): TGTGCCAGCAGCTTAGGAGCACCAACTAACTATGGCTACACCTTC. The chain links TRBV7-8 to TRBJ1-2; D remains unclear. V lost 1 base to trimming and J lost 0 bases, with 9 bases between them. Germline values: CDR1 SGHVS, CDR2 FQNEAQ. CDR3 length equals 15 residues.

V usage is TRBV10-3 and J usage is TRBJ1-1; D may be TRBD1 (6 bases). The V end lost 10 bases, the J end lost 3 bases, and 18 bases lay between the germline ends. Germline CDR1 reads ENHRY; CDR2 reads SYGVKD. The CDR3 consists of 14 residues. This CDR3 is CATTGGRGDTEAFF. CDR3 bases: TGTGCCACCACGGGGGGGCGAGGGGACACTGAAGCTTTCTTT.

The chain has TRBV2 and TRBJ2-7; TRBD1 matches 8 bases. The CDR3 is 13 residues long. After removal of 4 bases from V and 5 bases from J, the junction contained 4 bases not matched to a gene. Germline V gene lookup returns CDR1 SNHLY and CDR2 FYNNEI. Here the CDR3 DNA reads TGTGCCAGCAGTGCGACAGGGGCCCACGAGCAGTACTTC. It specifies CASSATGAHEQYF.

The chain employs TRBV10-3 and TRBJ2-3, with 9 bases matching TRBD2. The CDR3 spans 14 residues. CDR1 is ENHRY, CDR2 SYGVKD, per germline. The J segment lost 4 bases and the V segment lost 3 bases, leaving 2 bases of the junction unmatched. The CDR3 region is CAISDAGGADTQYF. Written as DNA, the CDR3 is TGTGCCATCAGTGACGCGGGGGGGGCAGATACGCAGTATTTT.

The rearrangement uses TRBV19 and TRBJ1-4, with unresolved D. The V end was cut by 3 bases, the J end by 8 bases, with 13 bases between. CDR3 length: 14 amino acids. Per germline, CDR1 LNHDA and CDR2 SQIVND (reference sequence). CDR3 region: CASSIGSSGEKLFF. As DNA, the CDR3 is TGTGCCAGTAGTATCGGGTCTTCCGGGGAAAAACTGTTTTTT. The full variable domain, with the rest looked up from reference TRBV19 and TRBJ1-4, is DGGITQSPKYLFRKEGQNVTLSCEQNLNHDAMYWYRQDPGQGLRLIYYSQIVNDFQKGDIAEGYSVSREKKESFPLTVTSAQKNPTAFYLCASSIGSSGEKLFFGSGTQLSVL.

The rearrangement links TRBV4-1 to TRBJ1-3; 7 positions agree with TRBD1. With 1 base clipped from V and 0 bases from J, the junction kept 3 bases outside the gene matches. CDR1 MGHRA and CDR2 YSYEKL come from the germline V gene. The CDR3 runs 16 residues. The CDR3: CASSQGGGPSGNTIYF. The CDR3 nucleotides read TGCGCCAGCAGCCAAGGAGGGGGCCCCTCTGGAAACACCATATATTTT.

This chain joins TRBV27 and TRBJ2-7; 8 bases map to TRBD2. J lost 4 bases, V lost 5 bases, and 7 bases had no gene match. Germline CDR1 and CDR2: MNHEY and SMNVEV (reference sequence). The CDR3 totals 14 residues. CDR3 sequence (DNA): TGTGCCAGCAGTCTTCGGGAGGGTTCATACGAGCAGTACTTC. This translates into CASSLREGSYEQYF.

The chain links TRBV2 to TRBJ2-2, with TRBD2 identical over 7 bases. Trimming cost V 8 bases and J 4 bases; bases outside gene matches: 10. The CDR3 totals 15 residues. The germline V gene has CDR1 SNHLY and CDR2 FYNNEI. The CDR3 reads CASSGPGGSTGELFF. The CDR3 bases are TGTGCCAGCTCAGGTCCCGGGGGGAGCACCGGGGAGCTGTTTTTT. Looking up the rest from reference TRBV2 and TRBJ2-2 gives the full variable domain: EPEVTQTPSHQVTQMGQEVILRCVPISNHLYFYWYRQILGQKVEFLVSFYNNEISEKSEIFDDQFSVERPDGSNFTLKIRSTKLEDSAMYFCASSGPGGSTGELFFGEGSRLTVL.

With respect to this clone: Different DNA sequences within this sample yield the same CDR3. V usage is TRBV7-2 and J usage is TRBJ2-5; D is unclear. The CDR3 length is 12 residues. The germline CDR1 and CDR2 sequences are SGHTA and FQGNSA. V was clipped by 2 bases and J by 5 bases, with 6 bases between them. CDR3 sequence reads: CASSLSRETQYF. Here the CDR3 DNA reads TGTGCCAGCAGCTTATCGCGGGAGACCCAGTACTTC.

The chain employs TRBV5-6 and TRBJ1-6, with TRBD1 identical over 10 bases. Germline V CDR1 and CDR2: SGHDT, YYEEEE. The junction had 9 bases not matched to a gene; V was cut back by 4 bases and J by 8 bases. This CDR3 spans 16 amino acids. CDR3 residues: CASSIAGGTGDSPLHF. The CDR3 DNA reads as TGTGCCAGCAGCATAGCTGGGGGGACAGGGGATTCACCCCTCCACTTT.

With regard to this clone: The junction differs from germline at one of its ends, possibly a read error. The rearrangement joins TRBV7-2 to TRBJ1-6; D gene uncertain. Germline V gene lookup returns CDR1 SGHTA and CDR2 FQGNSA. This CDR3 has 12 residues. The CDR3 DNA reads as TGTGCCAGCAGTTCCTATAACTCACCCCTCCACTTT. It specifies CASSSYNSPLHF.

The chain couples TRBV9 to TRBJ1-1, with D hard to call. Trimming removed 2 bases at V and 0 bases at J, with 11 bases between. Per germline, CDR1 SGDLS and CDR2 YYNGEE. The CDR3 runs to 15 residues. The CDR3 sequence is CASSVFSDMNTEAFF. CDR3 sequence (DNA): TGTGCCAGCAGCGTCTTTAGTGACATGAACACTGAAGCTTTCTTT.

About this clone: Here the CDR3 omits its conserved ending phenylalanine or tryptophan, so a read error is the likely source. This chain links TRBV6-6 with TRBJ1-1, with no clear D. Trimming cost V 3 bases and J 1 base, with 6 bases left between them. In germline, CDR1 is MNHNY, CDR2 SVGAGI (reference sequence). This CDR3 contains 13 residues. The CDR3 nucleotides read TGTGCCAGCAGTTATCGAGCGAACACTGAAGCTTTCCTT. Translation gives CASSYRANTEAFL.

There are a few counts of this clone. V gene TRBV9 combines with J gene TRBJ1-2, with D perhaps matching TRBD1 (5 bases). The CDR3 runs 13 residues. In germline, CDR1 is SGDLS, CDR2 YYNGEE. Trimming took off 3 bases at V and 7 bases at J, with 13 bases between the two ends. The CDR3 is CASSAGGDSGYTF. The CDR3, as DNA: TGTGCCAGCAGCGCCGGGGGGGATAGTGGCTACACCTTC.

This clone was counted a single time. The chain links TRBV6-1 to TRBJ1-2; 9 nucleotides line up with TRBD1. The CDR3 has 16 residues. The V gene end was trimmed by 2 bases and the J gene end by 3 bases; junction bases not matched to a gene: 7. The germline CDR1 and CDR2 sequences are MNHNS and SASEGT. The CDR3: CASSEWGDRAYYGYTF. The CDR3 DNA is TGTGCCAGCAGTGAATGGGGGGACAGGGCCTACTATGGCTACACCTTC.

The sample holds a few counts of this clone. The CDR3: CASSISTATGSTEAFF. CDR3 DNA sequence: TGTGCCAGTAGTATATCGACAGCGACAGGTAGCACTGAAGCTTTCTTT. The V and J genes are TRBV19 and TRBJ1-1; the D gene is possibly TRBD1 (6 bases). The germline V gene encodes CDR1 LNHDA and CDR2 SQIVND (reference sequence). The CDR3 loop spans 16 amino acids. Trimming stripped 2 bases from V and 4 bases from J, with 17 bases between.

The rearrangement links TRBV7-3 to TRBJ1-5; TRBD1 aligns across 11 bases. The trim removed 2 bases at V and 1 base at J, leaving 7 bases unmatched. CDR1 SGHTA and CDR2 FQGTGA come from the germline V gene. The CDR3 runs 18 residues. The CDR3 DNA reads as TGTGCCAGCAGCTTATACCGGGACAGGGGGATGAGCAATCAGCCCCAGCATTTT. Translation gives CASSLYRDRGMSNQPQHF.

V and J are TRBV10-1 and TRBJ2-7, with 8 bases identical to TRBD2. CDR3 length equals 13 residues. CDR1 and CDR2 from the germline V gene are WNHNN and SYGVQD (reference sequence). V gave up 2 bases and J gave up 3 bases; unmatched junction bases: 0. The CDR3: CASSETSGYEQYF. The CDR3 DNA follows: TGCGCCAGCAGTGAGACTAGCGGCTACGAGCAGTACTTC.

The chain has TRBV6-6 and TRBJ1-1; 8 positions match TRBD1. Germline assignment: CDR1 MNHNY and CDR2 SVGAGI (reference sequence). The CDR3 loop spans 15 amino acids. V trimming: 5 bases; J trimming: 6 bases; junction bases outside the gene matches: 11. The CDR3 bases are TGTGCCAGCAGTAACACCCAGGGGGCGAGCTCTGAAGCTTTCTTT. This translates into CASSNTQGASSEAFF.

The chain couples TRBV30 to TRBJ2-5; maybe TRBD2 (6 bases). The CDR3 is 16 residues long. The germline gives CDR1 GTSNPN, CDR2 SVGIG (reference sequence). The germline V and J ends were trimmed by 3 bases and 5 bases, with 22 bases remaining between them. The CDR3 nucleotides are TGTGCCTGGAGGGGGAACGGGGGTCACACCGATGAGACCCAGTACTTC. Protein: CAWRGNGGHTDETQYF.

The chain links TRBV9 to TRBJ2-4; 8 positions match TRBD1. CDR1 and CDR2 (germline): SGDLS, YYNGEE. Trimming removed 2 bases from V and 0 bases from J; junction bases left unmatched: 1. The CDR3 runs 15 residues. The DNA for the CDR3 is TGTGCCAGCAGCGTGACAGGGGTAGCCAAAAACATTCAGTACTTC. Its protein is CASSVTGVAKNIQYF.

CDR3 DNA sequence: TGTGCCAGCTCACCACAAACGGCTGGAGGGATGGCCGGGGAGCTGTTTTTT. It specifies CASSPQTAGGMAGELFF. The V call is TRBV18, the J call TRBJ2-2, with D tentatively TRBD2 (6 bases). CDR3 length equals 17 residues. Trimming stripped 1 base from V and 6 bases from J, with 18 bases between. Germline-derived CDR1 and CDR2 are KGHSH and LQKENI.

The V gene is TRBV18, the J gene TRBJ1-2; D not certain. The V end was cut by 0 bases, the J end by 7 bases, with 6 bases between. The CDR3 extends over 12 amino acids. Germline CDR1 and CDR2: KGHSH and LQKENI. Written as DNA, the CDR3 is TGTGCCAGCTCACCACCGACAACTGGCTACACCTTC. Amino acids: CASSPPTTGYTF.

The chain couples TRBV2 to TRBJ2-2; TRBD1 matches at 8 bases. CDR1 is SNHLY, CDR2 FYNNEI, per germline. The CDR3 has 16 amino acids. V lost 4 bases and J lost 1; bases outside the gene matches: 5. Here the CDR3 DNA reads TGTGCCAGCAGTGCCAGGGGGCTAGGGAACACCGGGGAGCTGTTTTTT. This codes for CASSARGLGNTGELFF.

V is TRBV2 and J is TRBJ2-7; 7 bases fit TRBD1. Germline CDR1 reads SNHLY; CDR2 reads FYNNEI. The CDR3 has 13 residues. The junction had 1 base not matched to a gene; V was cut back by 0 bases and J by 5 bases. The CDR3: CASSEATGNEQYF. CDR3 DNA sequence: TGTGCCAGCAGTGAAGCGACAGGGAACGAGCAGTACTTC.

The chain recombines TRBV5-1 with TRBJ2-5, with D tentatively TRBD1 (6 bases). Trimming removed 4 bases from V and 3 bases from J, with 13 bases in between. The CDR3 covers 14 residues. Germline V gene lookup returns CDR1 SGHRS and CDR2 YFSETQ. DNA for the CDR3: TGCGCCAGCAGCCGCTTGGACAGCAAAGAGACCCAGTACTTC. This sequence encodes CASSRLDSKETQYF.

V usage is TRBV5-5 and J usage is TRBJ2-6, with D possibly being TRBD1 (7 bases). The CDR3 loop spans 19 amino acids. The ends were cut back, 6 bases at V and 7 bases at J, with 29 bases in the middle. Germline-derived CDR1 and CDR2 are SGHKS and YYEKEE (reference sequence). The CDR3 DNA sequence: TGTGCCAGCACAGGGGGGCAGGGCGGTTTTGTCTGGGGAGCCAACGTCCTGACTTTC. This encodes CASTGGQGGFVWGANVLTF.